Below are 26 T cell receptor beta chains sequenced from a single sample in a study of T cell repertoires and Cas9 in healthy adults. Data came from immunoSEQ multiplex PCR; TCRdb stores just in-frame clones and leaves some out. The sample carries almost 15,000 clones, 75% to 90% recorded once. Material for sequencing was Tregs (CD4+, CD25+, CD127-, CD137-, CD154-) from PBMCs; culture status not recorded. The receptors derive from a human donor in good health.

This chain uses TRBV11-2 with TRBJ2-1; the D is unclear. Germline values: CDR1 SGHAT, CDR2 FQNNGV. The germline V and J ends were trimmed by 3 bases and 12 bases, with 9 bases remaining between them. The CDR3 spans 11 residues. CDR3 coding DNA: TGTGCCAGCAGCTTCGGCGGCCTGCAGTTCTTC. Translated, it gives CASSFGGLQFF.

This sequence joins TRBV28 and TRBJ1-1; D is ambiguous. Germline V gene data show CDR1 as MDHEN and CDR2 as SYDVKM. This CDR3 contains 14 residues. Trimming took 3 bases from V and 3 from J, leaving 11 bases between them. Written as DNA, the CDR3 is TGTGCCAGCAGTTTCTCCCCTTGGGACACTGAAGCTTTCTTT. As protein: CASSFSPWDTEAFF.

The CDR3 DNA reads TGTGCCAGCAGTACGGGGCTGGACCAGCCCCAGCATTTT. This codes for CASSTGLDQPQHF. The V gene is TRBV6-5, the J gene TRBJ1-5; possibly TRBD1 for D (5 bases). Germline values: CDR1 MNHEY, CDR2 SVGAGI. V was clipped by 5 bases and J by 7 bases, with 12 bases between them. The CDR3 spans 13 residues.

This clone was observed a handful of times. V usage is TRBV5-5 and J usage is TRBJ2-2; weak D call: TRBD2 (5 bases). CDR3 length equals 19 residues. Germline V lookup: CDR1 SGHKS, CDR2 YYEKEE (reference sequence). Trimming shortened V by 0 bases and J by 8 bases, and 26 bases separated the two germline ends. The CDR3 loop reads CASSLALREGFRVGGELFF. CDR3 bases: TGTGCCAGCAGCTTGGCCCTCCGAGAGGGCTTTAGGGTTGGAGGGGAGCTGTTTTTT.

The gene calls are TRBV5-1 and TRBJ2-4; weak D call: TRBD1 (6 bases). Germline CDR1 and CDR2: SGHRS and YFSETQ. V lost 0 bases and J lost 2, with 15 bases in between. The CDR3 loop spans 17 amino acids. The CDR3, as DNA: TGCGCCAGCAGCTTGGCCAGGTTCACAGGGCCCAAAAACATTCAGTACTTC. It yields the protein CASSLARFTGPKNIQYF.

Comments on this clone: The junction shows a germline mismatch at one end, possibly a read error. The chain joins TRBV5-1 to TRBJ2-7; no firm D call. Looked up from germline, CDR1 is SGHRS and CDR2 is YFSETQ. The CDR3 totals 12 residues. CDR3 in amino acids: CASRGTVSSPHF. Written as DNA, the CDR3 is TGCGCCAGCAGGGGCACGGTCTCAAGCCCCCACTTC.

This clone was found once. The J gene is TRBJ2-7, the V gene TRBV9, with TRBD2 matching 8 bases. This CDR3 region has 15 residues. Germline-derived CDR1 and CDR2 are SGDLS and YYNGEE. V shed 4 bases and J 2 bases; nucleotides not matched to a gene: 8. CDR3 nucleotide sequence: TGTGCCAGCAGCCCCCGGGGGGGAGAAACCTACGAGCAGTACTTC. Translating it yields CASSPRGGETYEQYF.

This sequence joins TRBV10-1 and TRBJ1-2, with D perhaps matching TRBD1 (6 bases). V gave up 2 bases and J gave up 5 bases, with 6 bases separating them. Per germline, CDR1 WNHNN and CDR2 SYGVQD (reference sequence). There are 12 residues in the CDR3. The CDR3 reads CASSETGYGYTF. DNA of the CDR3: TGCGCCAGCAGTGAGACAGGGTATGGCTACACCTTC.

The V call is TRBV18, the J call TRBJ2-3; 12 nucleotides line up with TRBD2. CDR3 length: 16 amino acids. V gave up 6 bases and J gave up 0 bases; unmatched junction bases: 4. Germline V gene lookup returns CDR1 KGHSH and CDR2 LQKENI. For the CDR3, the DNA is TGTGCCAGCTCCCGGACTAGCGGGGAGAGCACAGATACGCAGTATTTT. Its translation is CASSRTSGESTDTQYF.

This clone was seen a single time. The junction departs from germline at one end; a sequencing error may be responsible. V and J are TRBV19 and TRBJ1-5, with 7 bases identical to TRBD1. Looked up from germline, CDR1 is LNHDA and CDR2 is SQIVND (reference sequence). This CDR3 has 12 residues. The CDR3 protein is CASSPRQGWLNF. The CDR3 coding sequence is TGTGCCAGTAGCCCACGACAGGGATGGTTGAATTTT.

The chain recombines TRBV7-8 with TRBJ2-2, with no clear D. The CDR3 sequence is 13 residues long. With 0 bases removed from V and 6 bases from J, the gap between germline ends came to 5 bases. Germline CDR1 is SGHVS and CDR2 is FQNEAQ. CDR3 amino acids: CASSLAAAGELFF. CDR3 bases: TGTGCCAGCAGCTTAGCGGCTGCCGGGGAGCTGTTTTTT.

The chain recombines TRBV30 with TRBJ2-2, with D unresolved. This CDR3 has 11 residues. The V end was cut by 5 bases, the J end by 1 base, with 2 bases between. In germline, CDR1 is GTSNPN, CDR2 SVGIG (reference sequence). The CDR3 DNA reads as TGTGCCTGGGAGAACACCGGGGAGCTGTTTTTT. Its protein is CAWENTGELFF.

The V and J genes are TRBV7-8 and TRBJ2-5, with 8 bases aligning to TRBD2. The J call may not be correct, given that the DNA end is closer to TRBJ2-7. Germline V CDR1 and CDR2: SGHVS, FQNEAQ. The CDR3 extends over 15 amino acids. The CDR3 nucleotides read TGTGCCAGCAGCTTACGAGCGGGGGCCCCCTACGAGCAGTACTTC. This gives the protein CASSLRAGAPYEQYF.

CDR3: CASKGHEGAQTEAFF. Here the CDR3 DNA reads TGTGCCAGCAAGGGCCATGAGGGGGCGCAGACTGAAGCTTTCTTT. The chain couples TRBV2 to TRBJ1-1; the match to TRBD1 covers 7 bases. There are 15 residues in the CDR3. Germline CDR1 reads SNHLY; CDR2 reads FYNNEI. V lost 7 bases and J lost 5; bases outside the gene matches: 13.

The V call is TRBV11-2, the J call TRBJ2-7; no reliable D call. V lost 4 bases and J 2 bases, leaving 24 bases between the germline ends. The CDR3 is 18 amino acids. Germline values: CDR1 SGHAT, CDR2 FQNNGV. The CDR3 here is CASSWTASYSLGTYEQYF. For the CDR3, the DNA is TGTGCCAGCAGCTGGACGGCCTCTTACAGTCTTGGAACCTACGAGCAGTACTTC.

This clone was seen just once. The chain has TRBV5-1 and TRBJ1-1, with D possibly matching TRBD1 (5 bases). CDR1 is SGHRS and CDR2 is YFSETQ in the germline V gene. This CDR3 contains 16 residues. V was cut by 0 bases and J by 5 bases, with 17 bases left in between. In nucleotides, the CDR3 is TGCGCCAGCAGCTTGGCCCCCCGGGGGGTGGGGACTGAAGCTTTCTTT. Amino acids: CASSLAPRGVGTEAFF.

This rearrangement joins TRBV2 to TRBJ1-1, with D unresolved. Trimming took off 5 bases at V and 4 bases at J, with 11 bases between the two ends. Germline V CDR1 and CDR2: SNHLY, FYNNEI. This CDR3 spans 13 amino acids. The CDR3 DNA reads TGTGCCAGCAGTCTCTACTACCTCACTGAAGCTTTCTTT. It specifies CASSLYYLTEAFF.

The chain recombines TRBV18 with TRBJ1-6; 8 bases are a match to TRBD1. Germline CDR1 and CDR2: KGHSH and LQKENI. This CDR3 region has 16 residues. V shed 0 bases and J 9 bases; nucleotides not matched to a gene: 7. The CDR3 DNA follows: TGTGCCAGCTCACCACCGCGGACAGGGAAGGTTTCACCCCTCCACTTT. It specifies CASSPPRTGKVSPLHF.

In nucleotides, the CDR3 is TGTGCCAGCAGGCTGACAGGGGGCAGGGTATATGGCTACACCTTC. Translation: CASRLTGGRVYGYTF. This rearrangement joins TRBV28 to TRBJ1-2; 10 bases align to TRBD1. Losses at the gene ends were 6 bases for V and 5 bases for J; bases not matched to a gene: 9. The CDR3 is 15 residues long. CDR1 MDHEN and CDR2 SYDVKM come from the germline V gene.

The CDR3 sequence: CASTLVAANTGELFF. The CDR3 DNA reads as TGTGCCAGCACCCTAGTGGCAGCAAACACCGGGGAGCTGTTTTTT. V and J are TRBV7-8 and TRBJ2-2; D not resolved. From germline, CDR1 is SGHVS and CDR2 FQNEAQ. The germline V and J ends were trimmed by 7 bases and 2 bases, with 14 bases remaining between them. The CDR3 consists of 15 residues. Supplemented by reference TRBV7-8 and TRBJ2-2, the full variable domain reads GAGVSQSPRYKVAKRGQDVALRCDPISGHVSLFWYQQALGQGPEFLTYFQNEAQLDKSGLPSDRFFAERPEGSVSTLKIQRTQQEDSAVYLCASTLVAANTGELFFGEGSRLTVL.

This chain links TRBV7-9 with TRBJ1-2, with D perhaps TRBD1 (5 bases). The CDR3 covers 14 residues. The germline V and J ends were trimmed by 5 bases and 6 bases, with 16 bases remaining between them. The germline gives CDR1 SEHNR, CDR2 FQNEAQ (reference sequence). The CDR3 here is CASSPPLTENGYTF. CDR3 bases: TGTGCCAGCAGCCCCCCTCTGACAGAGAATGGCTACACCTTC. The whole variable domain, filled in from reference TRBV7-9 and TRBJ1-2, reads DTGVSQNPRHKITKRGQNVTFRCDPISEHNRLYWYRQTLGQGPEFLTYFQNEAQLEKSRLLSDRFSAERPKGSFSTLEIQRTEQGDSAMYLCASSPPLTENGYTFGSGTRLTVV.

The CDR3 region has the DNA TGTGCCAGCAGGGAACAGGCTGGACAGGGTCTGTACGAGCAGTACTTC. As protein: CASREQAGQGLYEQYF. This chain links TRBV2 with TRBJ2-7; 8 nucleotides match TRBD1. Losses at the gene ends were 6 bases for V and 4 bases for J; bases not matched to a gene: 14. The CDR3 totals 16 residues. CDR1 is SNHLY and CDR2 is FYNNEI in the germline V gene.

The genes are TRBV28 and TRBJ1-2; 9 positions agree with TRBD1. Germline V gene data show CDR1 as MDHEN and CDR2 as SYDVKM. The CDR3 spans 17 residues. V was clipped by 6 bases and J by 4 bases; unmatched bases: 15. In nucleotides, the CDR3 is TGTGCCAGCAGAGAGTTCGGGACAGGGTTTACTCCCTATGGCTACACCTTC. Its translation is CASREFGTGFTPYGYTF.

As DNA, the CDR3 is TGTGCCAGCAGCTTAGGACTACACTATGGCTACACCTTC. Amino acid sequence: CASSLGLHYGYTF. V usage is TRBV5-8 and J usage is TRBJ1-2; D is undetermined. The V gene's germline CDR1 is SGHTS and CDR2 YDEGEE. This CDR3 is built from 13 residues. Trimming removed 2 bases at V and 3 bases at J, with 8 bases between.

V gene TRBV5-1 combines with J gene TRBJ1-1; D gene unclear. The CDR3 is made up of 14 amino acids. Trimming took off 0 bases at V and 0 bases at J, with 6 bases between the two ends. The V gene's germline CDR1 is SGHRS and CDR2 YFSETQ. CDR3 amino acids: CASSLGTLNTEAFF. The CDR3 DNA reads TGCGCCAGCAGCTTGGGCACCTTGAACACTGAAGCTTTCTTT.

The chain links TRBV19 to TRBJ1-1, with TRBD1 identical over 9 bases. CDR3 length: 15 residues. The J segment lost 2 bases and the V segment lost 6 bases, leaving 7 bases of the junction unmatched. Germline V gives CDR1 LNHDA, CDR2 SQIVND (reference sequence). The CDR3 spells CASRSLGQGNTEAFF. CDR3 nucleotides: TGTGCCAGTAGGTCCCTGGGACAGGGCAACACTGAAGCTTTCTTT.